The rows below give T cell receptor beta chains drawn from one sample of a study of blood T cell repertoires in COVID-19. Data came from immunoSEQ multiplex PCR; TCRdb stores just in-frame clones and leaves some out. The sample lists over 100,000 clones, 85% seen once, with under 13% in the top ten. Sequenced: peripheral blood. The receptors were gathered from an elderly man with acute or convalescent COVID-19. The CDR3 runs from the conserved cysteine through the conserved F or W. Fields, in order: clone size, J gene, V gene, D gene, CDR3 protein, CDR3 DNA. The D gene is left open where the match is weak. Rows give clone size only sometimes, using once, few, many, or a class for an expanded clone.

clone size: .
J gene: TRBJ1-2
V gene: TRBV28
D gene: .
CDR3 protein: CASSLGRTYGYTF
CDR3 DNA: TGTGCCAGCAGTTTGGGCCGAACTTATGGCTACACCTTC

clone size: .
J gene: TRBJ1-5
V gene: TRBV2
D gene: .
CDR3 protein: CASGGVGNQPQHF
CDR3 DNA: TGTGCCAGCGGAGGGGTTGGCAATCAGCCCCAGCATTTT

clone size: once
J gene: TRBJ1-2
V gene: TRBV24-1
D gene: TRBD1
CDR3 protein: CATNPGTGHEGYTF
CDR3 DNA: TGTGCCACCAACCCCGGGACAGGGCATGAGGGCTACACCTTC

clone size: .
J gene: TRBJ1-2
V gene: TRBV6-5
D gene: .
CDR3 protein: CASSYSSAGPNYGYTF
CDR3 DNA: TGTGCCAGCAGTTACTCTTCAGCAGGGCCCAACTATGGCTACACCTTC

clone size: .
J gene: TRBJ2-7
V gene: TRBV12-3/TRBV12-4
D gene: .
CDR3 protein: CASSNRDEQYF
CDR3 DNA: TGTGCCAGCAGTAACCGGGACGAGCAGTACTTC

clone size: .
J gene: TRBJ2-2
V gene: TRBV2
D gene: .
CDR3 protein: CASSELGANTGELFF
CDR3 DNA: TGTGCCAGCAGTGAATTGGGCGCGAACACCGGGGAGCTGTTTTTT

clone size: .
J gene: TRBJ2-1
V gene: TRBV29-1
D gene: TRBD1
CDR3 protein: CSGIGTANYNEQFF
CDR3 DNA: TGCAGCGGCATCGGGACAGCTAACTACAATGAGCAGTTCTTC

clone size: .
J gene: TRBJ1-1
V gene: TRBV28
D gene: .
CDR3 protein: CASRSVTEAFF
CDR3 DNA: TGTGCCAGCAGGTCCGTCACTGAAGCTTTCTTT

clone size: .
J gene: TRBJ2-1
V gene: TRBV27
D gene: .
CDR3 protein: CASSLRDRHNYNEQFF
CDR3 DNA: TGTGCCAGCAGTTTACGAGACCGACACAACTACAATGAGCAGTTCTTC

clone size: .
J gene: TRBJ1-1
V gene: TRBV4-1
D gene: TRBD1
CDR3 protein: CASSQLQGTGTEAFF
CDR3 DNA: TGCGCCAGCAGCCAGCTACAGGGGACGGGCACTGAAGCTTTCTTT

clone size: .
J gene: TRBJ1-3
V gene: TRBV5-1
D gene: TRBD1
CDR3 protein: CASRTGDVAGNTIYF
CDR3 DNA: TGCGCCAGCCGGACAGGGGATGTAGCTGGAAACACCATATATTTT

clone size: .
J gene: TRBJ2-7
V gene: TRBV6-6
D gene: TRBD2
CDR3 protein: CASSSGGKYEQYF
CDR3 DNA: TGTGCCAGCAGTTCCGGGGGGAAATACGAGCAGTACTTC

clone size: .
J gene: TRBJ1-6
V gene: TRBV3-1/TRBV3-2
D gene: TRBD1
CDR3 protein: CASSQRDRGPPFGTPLHF
CDR3 DNA: TGTGCCAGCAGCCAGAGGGACAGGGGGCCACCATTTGGGACACCCCTCCACTTT

clone size: .
J gene: TRBJ1-1
V gene: TRBV19
D gene: .
CDR3 protein: CASSIGDGRGAFF
CDR3 DNA: TGTGCCAGTAGTATAGGCGACGGCAGAGGAGCTTTCTTT

clone size: .
J gene: TRBJ1-2
V gene: TRBV19
D gene: .
CDR3 protein: CASSMAGGANYGYTF
CDR3 DNA: TGTGCCAGTAGTATGGCTGGCGGAGCTAACTATGGCTACACCTTC

clone size: .
J gene: TRBJ2-3
V gene: TRBV18
D gene: .
CDR3 protein: CASSAGADTQYF
CDR3 DNA: TGTGCCAGCTCGGCAGGCGCAGATACGCAGTATTTT

clone size: .
J gene: TRBJ1-1
V gene: TRBV4-2
D gene: .
CDR3 protein: CASSQYGDMNTEAFF
CDR3 DNA: TGTGCCAGCAGCCAATATGGGGACATGAACACTGAAGCTTTCTTT

clone size: .
J gene: TRBJ1-3
V gene: TRBV29-1
D gene: .
CDR3 protein: CSVATNRETGNTIYF
CDR3 DNA: TGCAGCGTTGCGACCAACAGGGAAACTGGAAACACCATATATTTT

clone size: once
J gene: TRBJ1-2
V gene: TRBV18
D gene: TRBD1
CDR3 protein: CASSAEGAGGYTF
CDR3 DNA: TGTGCCAGCTCCGCAGAGGGGGCAGGAGGCTACACCTTC

clone size: .
J gene: TRBJ1-2
V gene: TRBV6-6
D gene: .
CDR3 protein: CASIKPTSLQGDGYTF
CDR3 DNA: TGTGCCAGCATCAAACCGACTTCACTACAGGGCGATGGCTACACCTTC

clone size: .
J gene: TRBJ2-5
V gene: TRBV11-2
D gene: .
CDR3 protein: CASSSQETQYF
CDR3 DNA: TGTGCCAGCAGCTCTCAAGAGACCCAGTACTTC

clone size: .
J gene: TRBJ2-1
V gene: TRBV12-3/TRBV12-4
D gene: .
CDR3 protein: CASIEGVGEQFF
CDR3 DNA: TGTGCCAGCATCGAAGGAGTCGGAGAGCAGTTCTTC

clone size: .
J gene: TRBJ1-2
V gene: TRBV6-4
D gene: TRBD1
CDR3 protein: CASRTTGTGDGNYGYTF
CDR3 DNA: TGTGCCAGCAGAACCACCGGGACAGGGGACGGGAACTATGGCTACACCTTC

clone size: .
J gene: TRBJ2-2
V gene: TRBV7-9
D gene: .
CDR3 protein: CASSLVAGTMAGELFF
CDR3 DNA: TGTGCCAGCAGCTTAGTCGCAGGAACAATGGCCGGGGAGCTGTTTTTT

clone size: .
J gene: TRBJ1-1
V gene: TRBV5-5
D gene: .
CDR3 protein: CASSLEGVKAFF
CDR3 DNA: TGTGCCAGCAGCTTGGAGGGAGTGAAAGCTTTCTTT

clone size: .
J gene: TRBJ2-7
V gene: TRBV5-1
D gene: TRBD2
CDR3 protein: CASSLPKSRNSIAGGSYEQYF
CDR3 DNA: TGCGCCAGCAGCTTGCCAAAATCCCGAAATTCGATCGCGGGGGGCTCCTACGAGCAGTACTTC

clone size: once
J gene: TRBJ2-1
V gene: TRBV19
D gene: .
CDR3 protein: CASSISSGSIPSNEQFF
CDR3 DNA: TGTGCCAGTAGTATAAGCTCGGGGTCTATCCCCTCCAATGAGCAGTTCTTC

clone size: .
J gene: TRBJ1-5
V gene: TRBV19
D gene: TRBD1
CDR3 protein: CASYGQGSQPQHF
CDR3 DNA: TGTGCCAGTTACGGACAGGGAAGTCAGCCCCAGCATTTT

clone size: .
J gene: TRBJ1-1
V gene: TRBV14
D gene: .
CDR3 protein: CASSQGQNTEAFF
CDR3 DNA: TGTGCCAGCAGCCAAGGGCAGAACACTGAAGCTTTCTTT

clone size: .
J gene: TRBJ2-3
V gene: TRBV7-3
D gene: .
CDR3 protein: CASSSSSGFTDTQYF
CDR3 DNA: TGTGCCAGCAGCTCCTCGAGCGGTTTCACAGATACGCAGTATTTT

clone size: once
J gene: TRBJ1-1
V gene: TRBV9
D gene: TRBD1
CDR3 protein: CASSVVGQGQRVEAFF
CDR3 DNA: TGTGCCAGCAGCGTAGTAGGACAGGGGCAGAGGGTGGAAGCTTTCTTT

clone size: .
J gene: TRBJ1-5
V gene: TRBV7-2
D gene: TRBD1
CDR3 protein: CASRKTGGAGQPQHF
CDR3 DNA: TGTGCCAGCAGAAAGACAGGGGGCGCGGGTCAGCCCCAGCATTTT